This T cell receptor beta chain was found in a study of blood T cells in healthy people across ages. Study observations and caveats: The percentage of naive T cells correlated strongly with TCR beta diversity. Both naive CD4+ cell counts and diversity were greater in long-lived donors than in aged donors. The recorded TCR beta diversity per million T cells decreased in a roughly linear manner with age.

Donation came from healthy Caucasian individuals in Russia who were aged roughly 6 to 95. This clonotype has more than one count but fewer than ten. Its target is unknown. This CDR3 contains 19 residues. The junction had 19 bases not matched to a gene; V was cut back by 2 bases and J by 6 bases. Looked up from germline, CDR1 is SGHRS and CDR2 is YFSETQ. It was with a sample-barcoded 5' primer and a J-beta primer mix that a second PCR of roughly 6 to 11 cycles was run. In TCRdb, the 5' RACE reads were re-called with MiXCR into one record per CDR3 protein. This table holds around 1,800,000 distinct CDR3 sequences, about 39% found once.

This clonotype was obtained from a human donor in good health. Source material: blood. The chain couples TRBV5-1 to TRBJ2-3, with TRBD2 matching over 9 bases. In nucleotides, the CDR3 is TGCGCCAGCAGCTTATCTAGCGGGGTCCCGATTCTCCCCTTGGATACGCAGTATTTT. This gives the protein CASSLSSGVPILPLDTQYF. The full variable domain, completed using reference TRBV5-1 and TRBJ2-3, is KAGVTQTPRYLIKTRGQQVTLSCSPISGHRSVSWYQQTPGQGLQFLFEYFSETQRNKGNFPGRFSGRQFSNSRSEMNVSTLELGDSALYLCASSLSSGVPILPLDTQYFGPGTRLTVL.